This TCR beta chain was captured in a study of blood T cell repertoires in COVID-19. In the study overall: COVID-19 samples from acute and convalescent phases originated in the United States, Italy and Spain.

This CDR3 contains 14 residues. Germline CDR1 reads SGHNT; CDR2 reads YYREEE (reference sequence). V shed 4 bases and J shed 7 bases, with 14 bases lying between them. Source study methods: Nucleated cell counts were estimated from reference gene primer amplification. Data came from immunoSEQ multiplex PCR; TCRdb stores just in-frame clones and leaves some out. The V and J calls and clone size come from that table; D and trimming were worked out from the DNA. The profile shows roughly 100,000 clones, 84% of them singletons. The chain employs TRBV5-4 and TRBJ2-2, with a weak D call TRBD2 (6 bases). This clonotype was obtained from an older woman with acute or convalescent COVID-19. The material sequenced was peripheral blood. The CDR3, as DNA: TGTGCCAGCAGCGCGGGGTCAGGGAACGGGGAGCTGTTTTTT. This codes for CASSAGSGNGELFF. Combining the CDR3 with reference TRBV5-4 and TRBJ2-2 gives the whole variable domain ETGVTQSPTHLIKTRGQQVTLRCSSQSGHNTVSWYQQALGQGPQFIFQYYREEENGRGNFPPRFSGLQFPNYSSELNVNALELDDSALYLCASSAGSGNGELFFGEGSRLTVL.